This T cell receptor beta chain appears in the sequencing data of a study of blood T cell repertoires in COVID-19. Turning to the study itself: The United States, Italy and Spain were the sources of the acute and convalescent COVID-19 samples. PBMCs, B-cell-depleted T cells, or T cells were the source of the cDNA or gDNA that made up the material.

This clone has a single count. In the original processing: Amplification with reference gene primers provided the estimates of nucleated cell counts. Clones were sequenced by immunoSEQ multiplex PCR, and TCRdb holds only the in-frame ones, with some missing. V, J and clone size are those of that table, while D and trimming were read from the DNA. The table lists tens of thousands of clones, roughly 82% of them singletons. The sequence derives from a woman in her sixties with acute or convalescent COVID-19. Sequenced material: peripheral blood.

CDR3 amino acids: CAWRGGGTDTQYF. The CDR3 DNA sequence: TGTGCCTGGAGGGGCGGGGGCACAGATACGCAGTATTTT. The chain combines TRBV30 with TRBJ2-3; D might be TRBD2 (6 bases). The CDR3 consists of 13 residues. CDR1 and CDR2 (germline): GTSNPN, SVGIG (reference sequence). Trimming shortened V by 3 bases and J by 1 base, and 8 bases separated the two germline ends.